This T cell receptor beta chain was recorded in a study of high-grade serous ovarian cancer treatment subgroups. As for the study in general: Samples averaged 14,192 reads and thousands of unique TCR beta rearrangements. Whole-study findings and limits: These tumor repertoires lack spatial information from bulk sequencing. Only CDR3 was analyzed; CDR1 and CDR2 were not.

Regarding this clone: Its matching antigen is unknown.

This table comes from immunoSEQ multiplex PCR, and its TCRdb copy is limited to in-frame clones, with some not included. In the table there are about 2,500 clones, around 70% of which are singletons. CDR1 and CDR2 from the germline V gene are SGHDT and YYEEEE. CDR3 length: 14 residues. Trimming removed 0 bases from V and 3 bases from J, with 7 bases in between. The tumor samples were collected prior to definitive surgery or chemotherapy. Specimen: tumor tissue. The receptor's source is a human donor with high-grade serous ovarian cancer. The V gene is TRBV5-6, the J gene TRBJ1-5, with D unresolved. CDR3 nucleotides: TGTGCCAGCAGCTTGGGTCAGCTCAATCAGCCCCAGCATTTT. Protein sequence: CASSLGQLNQPQHF.